This section outlines one TCR beta chain sequence together with its context. Its binding antigen is unknown. Base qualities were left out, and no much larger clone turns up one base away. These data come from a study of control samples from healthy donors and cancer patients (dated by TCRdb to about 2020). To prepare the library, the immunoSEQ multiplex PCR assay was applied. This is the immuneACCESS table as TCRdb keeps it, with only in-frame sequences that have V and J called. A part of the clones is gone; compared with another copy, unresolved V genes explain less than half, and the rest is unexplained. This sample gives around 180,000 clones in total; approximately 94% of them show up just once. The top ten hold approximately 1.5% of the sample. There are 14 amino acids in the CDR3, from cysteine to phenylalanine inclusive. Only the CDR3 region is kept as DNA, spanning 42 bases read in frame from base 1. Relative to germline, V is 7 bases shorter and J is 1 base shorter, with 13 bases between their ends. The germline V gene (reference sequence) sets CDR1 to SEHNR and CDR2 to FQNEAQ.

Sequencing was carried out using blood. The receptor was isolated from a woman in her late teens or twenties in good health. Recombination connected TRBV7-9 to TRBJ1-1; a weak D assignment points to TRBD1 (6 bases agree). The DNA sequence follows: TGTGCCAGCACCCCTTGGACAGCGAACACTGAAGCTTTCTTT. It translates to CASTPWTANTEAFF.